The sequence of this T cell receptor (beta chain) was determined in a study of spatial heterogeneity in lung cancer. Germline V CDR1 and CDR2: LGHDT, YNNKEL (reference sequence). Between the trimmed V and J ends, which lost 1 base and 0 bases, there was a span of 10 bases. This CDR3 has 15 amino acids. Carried by each TCR cDNA molecule was a unique molecular identifier. A single record per CDR3 protein comes from TCRdb applying MiXCR to the 5' RACE reads. In the table there are about 48,000 distinct CDR3 sequences, roughly 5% of which are singletons. This sample's time point: sample taken at primary tumor resection. Tumor, nontumor lung or frozen PBMC supplied whole RNA that was sequenced unsorted.

This specimen consisted of PBMCs, obtained at surgery. The clonotype was recovered from a male donor with early-stage non-small cell lung cancer. V usage is TRBV3-1 and J usage is TRBJ2-7; D may be TRBD2 (6 bases). CDR3 in DNA: TGTGCCAGCAGCCAAGCCGGGACTGACTCCTACGAGCAGTACTTC. Translated: CASSQAGTDSYEQYF.